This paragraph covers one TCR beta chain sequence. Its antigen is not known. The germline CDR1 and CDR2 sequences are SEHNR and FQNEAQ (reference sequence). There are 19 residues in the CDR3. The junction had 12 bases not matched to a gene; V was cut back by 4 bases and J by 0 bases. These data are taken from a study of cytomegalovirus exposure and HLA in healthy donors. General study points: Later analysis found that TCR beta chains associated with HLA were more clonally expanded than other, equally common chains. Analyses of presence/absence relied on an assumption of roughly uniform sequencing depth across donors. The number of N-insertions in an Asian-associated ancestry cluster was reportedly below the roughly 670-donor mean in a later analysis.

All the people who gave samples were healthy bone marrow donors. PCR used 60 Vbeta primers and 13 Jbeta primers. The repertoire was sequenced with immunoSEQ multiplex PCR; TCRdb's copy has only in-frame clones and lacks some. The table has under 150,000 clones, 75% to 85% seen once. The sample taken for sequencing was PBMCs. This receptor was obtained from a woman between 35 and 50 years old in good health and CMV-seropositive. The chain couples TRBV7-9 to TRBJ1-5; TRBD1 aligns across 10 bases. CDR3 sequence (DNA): TGTGCCAGCAGCTCGATGGGACAGGGGATTGGGTATAGCAATCAGCCCCAGCATTTT. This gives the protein CASSSMGQGIGYSNQPQHF.